A selection of T cell receptor beta chains follows, all from one sample in a study of blood T cell repertoires in COVID-19. Clones were read by immunoSEQ multiplex PCR, and TCRdb kept only the in-frame ones, dropping some. This sample has 200,000 to 250,000 clones; 88% occur once, and the top ten carry approximately 2.7%. The sequenced sample was PBMCs or T cells enriched from blood (not recorded which). These receptor sequences come from a young woman who had recovered from COVID-19. CDR3s include the opening cysteine and the closing phenylalanine or tryptophan. Each record gives: J gene, V gene, CDR3 protein.

J: TRBJ2-5; V: TRBV2; CDR3: CASSVGVVETQYF
J: TRBJ1-4; V: TRBV4-3; CDR3: CASSQGQTGYGTNEKLFF
J: TRBJ1-3; V: TRBV29-1; CDR3: CSVTRTAQGNTIYF
J: TRBJ2-2; V: TRBV7-9; CDR3: CASSIRRGPNTGELFF
J: TRBJ2-3; V: TRBV4-3; CDR3: CASSHGSTDTQYF
J: TRBJ1-4; V: TRBV7-2; CDR3: CASSLVRGSDEKLFF
J: TRBJ2-3; V: TRBV7-2; CDR3: CASSVKSGDNTDTQYF
J: TRBJ1-1; V: TRBV5-4; CDR3: CASSLAGSSPSGKAFF
J: TRBJ1-1; V: TRBV4-3; CDR3: CASSLFLNTEAFF
J: TRBJ2-2; V: TRBV6-2/TRBV6-3; CDR3: CASSYPGPGNTGELFF
J: TRBJ2-1; V: TRBV27; CDR3: CASSWTGPNEQFF
J: TRBJ1-1; V: TRBV7-9; CDR3: CASSLVLGQGYTEAFF
J: TRBJ2-1; V: TRBV5-1; CDR3: CASSFTGAIYNEQFF
J: TRBJ1-1; V: TRBV6-5; CDR3: CASQDSRHAFF
J: TRBJ1-1; V: TRBV10-3; CDR3: CAISEDGQLNTEAFF
J: TRBJ2-3; V: TRBV5-4; CDR3: CASSLDTGSDTQYF
J: TRBJ1-1; V: TRBV27; CDR3: CASSLSTGTEAFF
J: TRBJ1-3; V: TRBV6-5; CDR3: CASRLLGFGNTIYF
J: TRBJ1-6; V: TRBV5-4; CDR3: CASSSTQGDNSPLHF
J: TRBJ2-1; V: TRBV19; CDR3: CASSIGAGWNNEQFF
J: TRBJ1-2; V: TRBV5-1; CDR3: CASSLEGTGSYGYTF
J: TRBJ1-4; V: TRBV7-6; CDR3: CASRPQGAGNEKLFF
J: TRBJ1-4; V: TRBV5-1; CDR3: CASSLGQVNEKLFF
J: TRBJ1-1; V: TRBV7-8; CDR3: CASSPTGRGREAFF
J: TRBJ2-3; V: TRBV19; CDR3: CASSIRVGTDTQYF
J: TRBJ1-1; V: TRBV29-1; CDR3: CSVVLDGRVNTEAFF
J: TRBJ2-7; V: TRBV11-2; CDR3: CASSTAGVVYEQYF
J: TRBJ2-1; V: TRBV2; CDR3: CASSYSSYNEQFF
J: TRBJ1-2; V: TRBV4-1; CDR3: CASSQGSAGDLGGYTF
J: TRBJ1-1; V: TRBV2; CDR3: CASSELTAMNTETFF
J: TRBJ2-3; V: TRBV2; CDR3: CASSDPLQRGDGDTQYF
J: TRBJ2-5; V: TRBV9; CDR3: CASSVGTSWETQYF
J: TRBJ2-1; V: TRBV11-3; CDR3: CASSSGGMFNEQFF
J: TRBJ1-2; V: TRBV9; CDR3: CASSPPGQGGYGYTF
J: TRBJ1-2; V: TRBV2; CDR3: CASSDYRSGGYTF
J: TRBJ2-5; V: TRBV5-1; CDR3: CASSLLGLQETQYF
J: TRBJ2-6; V: TRBV5-1; CDR3: CASSFQNSGANVLTF
J: TRBJ2-7; V: TRBV5-6; CDR3: CASSRGLADTYEQYF
J: TRBJ2-3; V: TRBV11-2; CDR3: CASRGLAGGTSTDTQYF
J: TRBJ2-5; V: TRBV10-1; CDR3: CASSETLSYF
J: TRBJ2-2; V: TRBV4-3; CDR3: CASGQRNTGELFF
J: TRBJ1-2; V: TRBV7-8; CDR3: CASSLARDGGYTF
J: TRBJ2-7; V: TRBV6-5; CDR3: CAIRDRGGEQYF
J: TRBJ2-2; V: TRBV21-1; CDR3: CASSLRGGWQGPTLKNTGELFF
J: TRBJ2-4; V: TRBV10-3; CDR3: CAISESWSVGTGGLGKNIQYF
J: TRBJ1-1; V: TRBV11-2; CDR3: CASRIGGGVTEAFF
J: TRBJ1-1; V: TRBV18; CDR3: CASSPRQGENTEAFF
J: TRBJ1-6; V: TRBV27; CDR3: CASKAGLSSYNSPLHF
J: TRBJ2-3; V: TRBV24-1; CDR3: CATSEGPGADTQYF
J: TRBJ1-1; V: TRBV7-2; CDR3: CASSLMRAGGNTEAFF
J: TRBJ2-1; V: TRBV7-3; CDR3: CASSLTGRSGQFF
J: TRBJ1-1; V: TRBV7-3; CDR3: CASSPTDRSNTEAFF
J: TRBJ1-4; V: TRBV19; CDR3: CASSIGGTATNEKLFF
J: TRBJ2-1; V: TRBV20-1; CDR3: CSASVERGGNNEQFF